This T cell receptor beta chain was profiled in a study of OX40 agonist ivuxolimab in advanced cancers. Regarding the research as a whole: Ivuxolimab was a fully human IgG2 agonistic monoclonal antibody targeting the costimulatory receptor OX40 (CD134). Intravenous ivuxolimab was administered to patients every 2 weeks at six dose levels: 0.01, 0.1, 0.3, 1.5, 3 and 10 mg/kg. Of the approximately 50 dose-escalation patients, hepatocellular carcinoma was present in 19, melanoma in approximately 15, renal cell carcinoma in 9 and head and neck cancer in 9. A male proportion of about 79% and a mean age of about 60 years, ranging from roughly 23 to 85, were recorded for the dose-escalation cohort. Prior anti-PD-1, anti-PD-L1 or anti-CTLA-4 therapy was permitted, and checkpoint inhibitors had been received by approximately 39% of dose-escalation patients. Partial responses were achieved by three dose-escalation patients, of whom one had hepatocellular carcinoma and two had cutaneous melanoma. Peripheral TCRbeta sequencing was intended to test whether TCR sequence diversity was altered and clonal T-cell expansion was caused by ivuxolimab. The paper reports the monotherapy dose-escalation portion (N of about 50 patients) of the phase I ivuxolimab trial. The paper as a whole reports these results and caveats: In partial responders in the 0.1-3.0 mg/kg groups, normalized peripheral clonal expansion was found to be among the lowest, especially among CD8+ T cells. Antigen specificity was not determined for the clonally expanded peripheral T cells. At doses of 0.1 to 3.0 mg/kg, clonal expansion of both CD4+ and CD8+ T cells in blood was seen between baseline and week 6. Low levels of normalized T-cell clonal expansion were also seen in some patients who did not respond. After ivuxolimab, expanded clones were on average more numerous among CD8+ T cells than among CD4+ T cells.

Genomic DNA was extracted from sorted cells for sequencing of the TCRbeta CDR3 region. The immunoSEQ Assay was used to sequence the TCRbeta CDR3 regions. TCRdb provides this immuneACCESS table in a form limited to in-frame rearrangements. Some clones are lacking; in checked studies, under half of them reflect an unresolved V gene, and why the rest are absent is not known. This sample comprises around 94,000 clones, approximately 89% of them detected only once. The ten top clones hold under 0.95% of the sample. Reading the germline V gene gives CDR1 SNHLY and CDR2 FYNNEI. Germline trimming amounts to 7 bases on V and 9 bases on J, with 20 as the count of junction bases outside the gene matches. From the cysteine through the phenylalanine, the CDR3 covers 17 amino acids. CDR3 DNA is the only sequence kept; it has 51 bases, read in frame from the first base. In this sample, this clone turned up once. The antigen it recognizes is unknown. The input lacks base qualities; no much larger clone sits a single base away.

The trial excluded patients who had a history of autoimmune disease or who were on systemic immunosuppression. In every dose cohort, peripheral blood was drawn for TCR sequencing at baseline, cycle 4 day 1, and cycle 7 day 1. The samples were taken from a phase I, first-in-human, multicenter, open-label dose-escalation trial of ivuxolimab. The trial enrolled adults with locally advanced or metastatic head and neck squamous cell, hepatocellular, melanoma or renal cell carcinoma. Before TCR sequencing, CD4+ T cells and CD8+ T cells from peripheral blood were sorted into separate populations. The V and J genes are TRBV2 and TRBJ2-1; 8 central nucleotides agree with TRBD2. This clonotype was obtained from an adult with an advanced solid tumor such as melanoma, head and neck, liver or kidney cancer. The sequencing used CD4+ or CD8+ T cells sorted from blood, collected in a trial of the OX40 agonist ivuxolimab. The CDR3 has the sequence CASTRSSGRLFGGEQFF. DNA sequence: TGTGCCAGCACTCGATCGAGCGGGAGACTCTTTGGCGGTGAGCAGTTCTTC.